The rows below give T cell receptor beta chains drawn from one sample of a study of blood T cell repertoires in COVID-19. Method: immunoSEQ multiplex PCR; TCRdb's copy keeps in-frame clones and lacks some. The table records about 69,000 clones, approximately 90% of them present only once. Sequenced: peripheral blood. The receptors here all came from a woman aged 18 to 35 with acute or convalescent COVID-19. CDR3s include the opening cysteine and the closing phenylalanine or tryptophan. The order of the fields is V gene, J gene, D gene, clone size, CDR3 DNA, CDR3 protein. The D gene is left open where the match is weak. Expanded clones are given a class, and other clones once, few, many or no size at all.

v_call: TRBV25-1
j_call: TRBJ1-2
d_call: .
clone_size: .
cdr3_nt: TGTGCCAGCAGTGAATGGGATACTGGCAAGGGGCGCGGGGTTGGCTACACCTTC
cdr3_aa: CASSEWDTGKGRGVGYTF

v_call: TRBV30
j_call: TRBJ1-6
d_call: TRBD1
clone_size: .
cdr3_nt: TGTGCCTGGAGCGCGGGACAGGATAATTCACCCCTCCACTTT
cdr3_aa: CAWSAGQDNSPLHF

v_call: TRBV15
j_call: TRBJ2-1
d_call: TRBD2
clone_size: .
cdr3_nt: TGTGCCACCAGCAGATCGCTTAGCGGGGGGGCCTGGGCGGAGCAGTTCTTC
cdr3_aa: CATSRSLSGGAWAEQFF

v_call: TRBV7-6
j_call: TRBJ2-3
d_call: .
clone_size: once
cdr3_nt: TGTGCCAGCAGCGCAGGGTATTCCGATACGCAGTATTTT
cdr3_aa: CASSAGYSDTQYF

v_call: TRBV6-5
j_call: TRBJ1-5
d_call: TRBD1
clone_size: .
cdr3_nt: TGTGCCAGCACCTTGGACAGGGGAAGTAATCAGCCCCAGCATTTT
cdr3_aa: CASTLDRGSNQPQHF

v_call: TRBV10-2
j_call: TRBJ2-5
d_call: TRBD2
clone_size: .
cdr3_nt: TGCGCCAGCAGTAGGACTAGCAGGGAGACCCAGTACTTC
cdr3_aa: CASSRTSRETQYF

v_call: TRBV19
j_call: TRBJ1-2
d_call: TRBD1
clone_size: .
cdr3_nt: TGTGCCAGTAGGACAGGGGGCCTTGGAATCAACTATGGCTACACCTTC
cdr3_aa: CASRTGGLGINYGYTF

v_call: TRBV14
j_call: TRBJ2-7
d_call: .
clone_size: .
cdr3_nt: TGTGCCAGCAGCCAAGATCGTTGGGGGGAACGGTACGAGCAGTACTTC
cdr3_aa: CASSQDRWGERYEQYF

v_call: TRBV29-1
j_call: TRBJ2-1
d_call: TRBD1
clone_size: .
cdr3_nt: TGCAGCGTTAGACAGGGGGGCAACCACTACAATGAGCAGTTCTTC
cdr3_aa: CSVRQGGNHYNEQFF

v_call: TRBV7-9
j_call: TRBJ2-5
d_call: TRBD2
clone_size: .
cdr3_nt: TGTGCCAGCAGTTCACTAGCGGGAGCCTTAGGGACCCAGTACTTC
cdr3_aa: CASSSLAGALGTQYF

v_call: TRBV10-1
j_call: TRBJ2-7
d_call: .
clone_size: once
cdr3_nt: TGCGCCAGCAGTGTGGGGCCATCCTACGAGCAGTACTTC
cdr3_aa: CASSVGPSYEQYF

v_call: TRBV18
j_call: TRBJ1-1
d_call: .
clone_size: .
cdr3_nt: TGTGCCAGCTCACCATACGGATCGGGGACTGAAGCTTTCTTT
cdr3_aa: CASSPYGSGTEAFF

v_call: TRBV19
j_call: TRBJ1-5
d_call: .
clone_size: .
cdr3_nt: TGTGCCAGTAGTATTTGGCAGGGTGGTCAGCCCCAGCATTTT
cdr3_aa: CASSIWQGGQPQHF

v_call: TRBV7-2
j_call: TRBJ1-1
d_call: .
clone_size: .
cdr3_nt: TGTGCCAGCAGCTTACCACGGGTGAACACTGAAGCTTTCTTT
cdr3_aa: CASSLPRVNTEAFF

v_call: TRBV10-2
j_call: TRBJ2-2
d_call: TRBD1
clone_size: .
cdr3_nt: TGCGCCAGCAGCCCGGGACAGGAGACCACCGGGGAGCTGTTTTTT
cdr3_aa: CASSPGQETTGELFF

v_call: TRBV7-9
j_call: TRBJ2-1
d_call: TRBD2
clone_size: .
cdr3_nt: TGTGCCAGCAGCTTAACCCTGACTAGCGGGGGGAATGAGCAGTTCTTC
cdr3_aa: CASSLTLTSGGNEQFF

v_call: TRBV5-1
j_call: TRBJ1-1
d_call: .
clone_size: .
cdr3_nt: TGCGCCAGCAGAAACTCAGGGGACACTGAAGCTTTCTTT
cdr3_aa: CASRNSGDTEAFF

v_call: TRBV5-1
j_call: TRBJ2-1
d_call: .
clone_size: .
cdr3_nt: TGCGCCAGCAGAACGGACTTCTCCTACAATGAGCAGTTCTTC
cdr3_aa: CASRTDFSYNEQFF

v_call: TRBV19
j_call: TRBJ2-1
d_call: TRBD1
clone_size: .
cdr3_nt: TGTGCCAGTAGGGACGACAGGGGGTCCTACAATGAGCAGTTCTTC
cdr3_aa: CASRDDRGSYNEQFF

v_call: TRBV5-1
j_call: TRBJ1-6
d_call: .
clone_size: .
cdr3_nt: TGCGCCAGCAGCTTGGAGCCGGGCTATAATTCACCCCTCCACTTT
cdr3_aa: CASSLEPGYNSPLHF

v_call: TRBV12-5
j_call: TRBJ2-1
d_call: TRBD2
clone_size: .
cdr3_nt: TGTGCTAGTGGTTTGGTCCGTCCCGGGACTAGCGGATTAGATGAGCAGTTCTTC
cdr3_aa: CASGLVRPGTSGLDEQFF

v_call: TRBV7-8
j_call: TRBJ2-2
d_call: TRBD1
clone_size: few
cdr3_nt: TGTGCCAGCAGCTCAGACCGGACAGGGTACACCGGGGAGCTGTTTTTT
cdr3_aa: CASSSDRTGYTGELFF

v_call: TRBV18
j_call: TRBJ2-2
d_call: TRBD1
clone_size: .
cdr3_nt: TGTGCCAGCTCCCGTGACAGGGGTAGGAGCACCGGGGAGCTGTTTTTT
cdr3_aa: CASSRDRGRSTGELFF

v_call: TRBV5-6
j_call: TRBJ2-2
d_call: TRBD2
clone_size: once
cdr3_nt: TGTGCCAGCAGCTTGGGGGGAGGGCCTGACACCGGGGAGCTGTTTTTT
cdr3_aa: CASSLGGGPDTGELFF

v_call: TRBV4-1
j_call: TRBJ1-5
d_call: TRBD1
clone_size: .
cdr3_nt: TGCGCCAGCAGCTCTCACGGGACAGGGGACAATCAGCCCCAGCATTTT
cdr3_aa: CASSSHGTGDNQPQHF

v_call: TRBV11-2
j_call: TRBJ2-1
d_call: TRBD2
clone_size: few
cdr3_nt: TGTGCCAGCAGCTTGGACGGGAGGGCACACAATGAGCAGTTCTTC
cdr3_aa: CASSLDGRAHNEQFF

v_call: TRBV4-3
j_call: TRBJ1-4
d_call: TRBD1
clone_size: .
cdr3_nt: TGCGCCAGCAGCCAAGACGAGGTCAGGGGGCTTGAAAAACTGTTTTTT
cdr3_aa: CASSQDEVRGLEKLFF

v_call: TRBV15
j_call: TRBJ1-3
d_call: .
clone_size: .
cdr3_nt: TGTGCCACCAGCAGAGATCAGGGAACTGGAAACACCATATATTTT
cdr3_aa: CATSRDQGTGNTIYF

v_call: TRBV18
j_call: TRBJ2-5
d_call: .
clone_size: .
cdr3_nt: TGTGCCAGCTCACCAACGACAGGAGAAGAGACCCAGTACTTC
cdr3_aa: CASSPTTGEETQYF

v_call: TRBV5-1
j_call: TRBJ2-2
d_call: TRBD1
clone_size: .
cdr3_nt: TGCGCCAGCAGCTCAGAGACAGGGAATCTCTCCGGGGAGCTGTTTTTT
cdr3_aa: CASSSETGNLSGELFF

v_call: TRBV2
j_call: TRBJ1-1
d_call: .
clone_size: .
cdr3_nt: TGTGCCAGCAGTGGACAGTTGAACACTGAAGCTTTCTTT
cdr3_aa: CASSGQLNTEAFF

v_call: TRBV13
j_call: TRBJ1-2
d_call: .
clone_size: .
cdr3_nt: TGTGCCAGCAGCCCGGGTCCGGGGGGTCTTTATGGCTACACCTTC
cdr3_aa: CASSPGPGGLYGYTF